This TCR beta chain derives from a study of cytotoxic CD8 clonotypes in ibrutinib-treated CLL. Turning to the study itself: After a median about 13 months on treatment (6 to 36), response samples were drawn.

Sequencing was performed with immunoSEQ multiplex PCR; in TCRdb, only in-frame clones are kept and a portion is missing. The sample has hundreds of thousands of clones, 70% seen once. This clone was observed at least ten times. Its antigen is unidentified. Study outcomes and limitations: The clonality rise at ibrutinib response reflected private clonotype expansion.

This TCR came from a human donor with chronic lymphocytic leukemia. Sample: PBMCs, taken after 12 months of ibrutinib treatment.

CDR3 DNA sequence: TGTGCCAGCAGCCGAATGACAGGGAGTTTCCACGAGCAGTACTTC. The encoded protein is CASSRMTGSFHEQYF. This sequence joins TRBV7-6 and TRBJ2-7; TRBD1 matches at 7 bases. The germline V gene encodes CDR1 SGHVS and CDR2 FNYEAQ. The CDR3 has 15 residues. Trimming took 5 bases from V and 5 from J; bases not matched to a gene: 12.